These 5 T cell receptor beta chains were sequenced from one sample in a study of T-cell memory formation after mild COVID-19. TCRdb passed the 5' RACE reads through MiXCR, listing each CDR3 protein once. Of a few hundred thousand distinct CDR3 sequences in the sample, roughly 20% were seen once. The specimen was PBMCs or a T cell subset sorted from them (not recorded which). The receptor set was obtained from an adult woman who had mild COVID-19 (a few samples of this study predate the infection). Cell type and time point are not known.

The V gene is TRBV7-2, the J gene TRBJ2-1; TRBD1 or TRBD2 may be the D gene (5 bases each). The CDR3 sequence is 14 residues long. Between the trimmed V and J ends, which lost 6 bases and 10 bases, there was a span of 19 bases. Germline V gene sequence: CDR1 SGHTA, CDR2 FQGNSA. The CDR3 sequence is CASRGLGRTGEQFF. CDR3 nucleotides: TGTGCCAGCAGGGGGCTAGGTCGAACGGGGGAGCAGTTCTTC. Based on the CDR3 plus reference TRBV7-2 and TRBJ2-1, the full variable domain is GAGVSQSPSNKVTEKGKDVELRCDPISGHTALYWYRQSLGQGLEFLIYFQGNSAPDKSGLPSDRFSAERTGGSVSTLTIQRTQQEDSAVYLCASRGLGRTGEQFFGPGTRLTVL.

V is TRBV13 and J is TRBJ1-5; D unclear. The CDR3 has 16 amino acids. Per the germline V gene, CDR1 is PRHDT and CDR2 is FYEKMQ (reference sequence). Trimming took 5 bases from V and 6 from J, leaving 20 bases between them. CDR3 coding DNA: TGTGCCAGCAGCAGGCGTGTGGATGGGGTGATTCAGCCCCAGCATTTT. Its protein product is CASSRRVDGVIQPQHF.

This chain connects TRBV14 to TRBJ2-7; no clear D. CDR3 length: 15 amino acids. Trimming took 0 bases from V and 9 from J, leaving 18 bases between them. The germline CDR1 and CDR2 sequences are SGHDN and FVKESK. The CDR3 nucleotides are TGTGCCAGCAGCCAAGAGAGAATTCCTACTATCTCGCAGTACTTC. Translating gives CASSQERIPTISQYF.

The sample holds a few counts of this clonotype. CDR3 residues: CASSLDGLAEQFF. CDR3 DNA sequence: TGTGCCAGCAGCTTAGACGGACTCGCAGAGCAGTTCTTC. V usage is TRBV7-2 and J usage is TRBJ2-1, with D possibly TRBD2 on 5 matching bases. The CDR3 sequence is 13 residues long. The V gene's germline CDR1 is SGHTA and CDR2 FQGNSA. V lost 1 base and J 10 bases, leaving 11 bases between the germline ends. Supplemented by reference TRBV7-2 and TRBJ2-1, the full variable domain reads GAGVSQSPSNKVTEKGKDVELRCDPISGHTALYWYRQSLGQGLEFLIYFQGNSAPDKSGLPSDRFSAERTGGSVSTLTIQRTQQEDSAVYLCASSLDGLAEQFFGPGTRLTVL.

This clonotype was detected only a few times. The chain is built from TRBV30 and TRBJ2-3; D is unclear. The germline gives CDR1 GTSNPN, CDR2 SVGIG (reference sequence). This CDR3 contains 15 residues. The V end lost 1 base, the J end lost 2 bases, and 13 bases lay between the germline ends. Here the CDR3 reads CAWSDSQTLTDTQYF. Here the CDR3 DNA reads TGTGCCTGGAGTGACAGCCAAACCCTCACAGATACGCAGTATTTT.